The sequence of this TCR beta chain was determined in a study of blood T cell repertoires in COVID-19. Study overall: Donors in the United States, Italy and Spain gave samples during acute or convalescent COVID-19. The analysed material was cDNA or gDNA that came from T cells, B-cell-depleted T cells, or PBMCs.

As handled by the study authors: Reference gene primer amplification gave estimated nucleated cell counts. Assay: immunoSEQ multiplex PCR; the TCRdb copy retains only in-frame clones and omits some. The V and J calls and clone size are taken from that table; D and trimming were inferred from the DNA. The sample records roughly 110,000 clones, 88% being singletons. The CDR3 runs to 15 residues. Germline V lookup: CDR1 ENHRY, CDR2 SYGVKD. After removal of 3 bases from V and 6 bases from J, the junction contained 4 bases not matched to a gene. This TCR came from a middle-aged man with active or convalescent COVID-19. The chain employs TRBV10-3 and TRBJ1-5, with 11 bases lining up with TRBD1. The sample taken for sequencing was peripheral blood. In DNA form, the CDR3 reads TGTGCCATCAGTGAAGGACAGGGGGCGTTTCAGCCCCAGCATTTT. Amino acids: CAISEGQGAFQPQHF.